This TCR beta chain was retrieved from a study of blood T cell repertoires in COVID-19. Study-level information: Specimens from acute and convalescent COVID-19 originated in the United States, Italy and Spain.

The germline V and J ends were trimmed by 6 bases and 4 bases, with 15 bases remaining between them. Germline CDR1 is SQVTM and CDR2 is ANQGSEA. The CDR3 is made up of 13 amino acids. Data came from immunoSEQ multiplex PCR; TCRdb stores just in-frame clones and leaves some out. The sample carries tens of thousands of clones, roughly 90% recorded once. Cohort allocation depended upon clinical history that participants reported. The chain couples TRBV29-1 to TRBJ1-1, with D hard to call. This clonotype was obtained from a woman aged 45-65 years with acute COVID-19. The sequencing sample was made of PBMCs or T cells enriched from blood (not recorded which). The CDR3 loop is CSVSGNEGTEAFF. The CDR3 coding sequence is TGCAGCGTGTCAGGCAACGAGGGCACTGAAGCTTTCTTT.